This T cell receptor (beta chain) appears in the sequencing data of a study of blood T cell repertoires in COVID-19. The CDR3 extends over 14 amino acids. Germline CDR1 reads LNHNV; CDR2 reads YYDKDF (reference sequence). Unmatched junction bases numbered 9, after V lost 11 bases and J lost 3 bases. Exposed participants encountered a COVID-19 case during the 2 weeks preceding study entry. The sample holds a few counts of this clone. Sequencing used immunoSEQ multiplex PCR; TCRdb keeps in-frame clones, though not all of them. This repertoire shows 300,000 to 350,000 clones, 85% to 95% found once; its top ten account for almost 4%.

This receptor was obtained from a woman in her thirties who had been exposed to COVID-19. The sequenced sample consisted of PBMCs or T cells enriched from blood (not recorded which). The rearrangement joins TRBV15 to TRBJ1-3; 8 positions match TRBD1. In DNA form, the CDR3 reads TGTGCCTCCCGACAGGGGACTGTTGGAAACACCATATATTTT. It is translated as CASRQGTVGNTIYF.